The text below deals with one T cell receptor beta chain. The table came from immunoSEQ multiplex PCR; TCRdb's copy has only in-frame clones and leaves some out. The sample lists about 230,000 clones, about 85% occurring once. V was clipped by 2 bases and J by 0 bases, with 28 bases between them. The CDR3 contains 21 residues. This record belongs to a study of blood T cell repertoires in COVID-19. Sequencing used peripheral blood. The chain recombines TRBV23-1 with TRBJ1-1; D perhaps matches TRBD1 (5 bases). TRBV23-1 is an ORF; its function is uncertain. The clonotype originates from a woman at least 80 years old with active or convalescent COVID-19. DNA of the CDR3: TGCGCCAGCAGTCAAGGTTACCCCCCACAGCCGATGACAGTCCTGAACACTGAAGCTTTCTTT. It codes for CASSQGYPPQPMTVLNTEAFF.